These 30 T cell receptor beta chains originate from one sample sequenced in a study of T cell responses to AZD1222 COVID-19 vaccine. Measured with immunoSEQ multiplex PCR; TCRdb has only the in-frame clones, and not every one. The sample records approximately 150,000 clones, approximately 91% being singletons. Specimen: peripheral blood, collected 28 days after the second AZD1222 dose. All receptors come from an adult who received the AZD1222 COVID-19 vaccine.

The V gene is TRBV12-3 or TRBV12-4, the J gene TRBJ2-1, with unresolved D. The CDR3 is made up of 12 amino acids. The ends were cut back, 8 bases at V and 7 bases at J, with 12 bases in the middle. The CDR3 DNA follows: TGTGCCAGCCGCACAATGGGAAATGAGCAGTTCTTC. Encoded protein: CASRTMGNEQFF.

The V gene is TRBV20-1, the J gene TRBJ2-1; 9 positions agree with TRBD2. Germline lookup yields CDR1 DFQATT and CDR2 SNEGSKA (reference sequence). The CDR3 has 15 residues. V shed 3 bases and J 6 bases; nucleotides not matched to a gene: 9. Here the CDR3 reads CSASLRGRAFNEQFF. Written as DNA, the CDR3 is TGCAGTGCTAGTCTACGCGGGAGGGCCTTCAATGAGCAGTTCTTC.

The V call is TRBV5-1, the J call TRBJ2-1; D possibly uses TRBD1 or TRBD2 (6 bases each). The CDR3 consists of 16 residues. CDR1 is SGHRS and CDR2 is YFSETQ in the germline V gene. V lost 0 bases and J lost 4, with 14 bases in between. The CDR3 sequence is CASSLVWGDTYNEQFF. The CDR3 DNA follows: TGCGCCAGCAGCTTGGTATGGGGGGACACGTACAATGAGCAGTTCTTC.

This clone was picked up one time. CDR3 protein: CASSSQGVGNTEAFF. CDR3 bases: TGCGCCAGCAGCTCTCAGGGTGTTGGGAACACTGAAGCTTTCTTT. The chain employs TRBV5-1 and TRBJ1-1; a possible D gene is TRBD1 (5 bases). Germline CDR1 SGHRS, CDR2 YFSETQ. The V gene lost 3 bases and the J gene lost 1 base, with 13 bases spanning the gap. The CDR3 has 15 amino acids.

This chain uses TRBV9 with TRBJ2-6; TRBD2 matches 7 bases. V shed 7 bases, J shed 11 bases, and the junction held 3 bases outside the gene matches. Germline CDR1 and CDR2: SGDLS and YYNGEE. The CDR3 has 11 residues. CDR3: CASGAGDVLTF. The DNA for the CDR3 is TGTGCCAGCGGGGCGGGGGACGTCCTGACTTTC.

The V gene is TRBV4-1, the J gene TRBJ1-3; 8 nucleotides agree with TRBD1. The CDR3 has 16 residues. CDR1 MGHRA and CDR2 YSYEKL come from the germline V gene. Trimming took 3 bases from V and 0 from J; bases not matched to a gene: 4. CDR3 loop: CASSQGQERSGNTIYF. The CDR3 region has the DNA TGCGCCAGCAGCCAGGGACAGGAGCGCTCTGGAAACACCATATATTTT.

The V and J genes are TRBV11-2 and TRBJ2-3; 11 positions match TRBD2. V gave up 4 bases and J gave up 11 bases; unmatched junction bases: 8. The CDR3 is made up of 14 amino acids. The germline CDR1 and CDR2 sequences are SGHAT and FQNNGV. CDR3 protein: CASSSVLAGGKQYF. The CDR3 region has the DNA TGTGCCAGCAGCTCCGTTCTAGCGGGGGGTAAGCAGTATTTT.

The CDR3 DNA reads TGTGCCAGCAGCTCCGTGCGAAGCTCCTACAATGAGCAGTTCTTC. Its translation is CASSSVRSSYNEQFF. The J gene is TRBJ2-1, the V gene TRBV7-2; D unresolved. The CDR3 runs 15 residues. Germline V gene sequence: CDR1 SGHTA, CDR2 FQGNSA. The V and J ends lost 4 bases and 0 bases respectively, with 10 bases between them.

V and J are TRBV24-1 and TRBJ1-5, with 7 bases matching TRBD1. In germline, CDR1 is KGHDR, CDR2 SFDVKD. The V and J ends lost 10 bases and 9 bases, in that order; junction bases with no gene match: 11. The CDR3 consists of 13 residues. CDR3 sequence reads: CATSSRGGRPQHF. CDR3 nucleotides: TGTGCCACTAGTAGCCGAGGGGGCCGGCCCCAGCATTTT.

This clone was detected a few times. This chain connects TRBV14 to TRBJ1-6; the D gene is possibly TRBD1 (6 bases). Germline lookup yields CDR1 SGHDN and CDR2 FVKESK. V lost 9 bases and J 7 bases, leaving 13 bases between the germline ends. The CDR3 is 13 residues long. The CDR3 sequence is CASRQVDNSPLHF. Written as DNA, the CDR3 is TGTGCCAGTCGACAGGTCGACAATTCACCCCTCCACTTT.

The chain recombines TRBV5-1 with TRBJ2-6; the D is unclear. Trimming took 4 bases from V and 0 from J, leaving 14 bases between them. Germline loops: CDR1 SGHRS, CDR2 YFSETQ. The CDR3 is 17 residues long. For the CDR3, the DNA is TGCGCCAGCAGCCAAAACCCTGACCTCTCTGGGGCCAACGTCCTGACTTTC. This sequence encodes CASSQNPDLSGANVLTF.

The gene calls are TRBV18 and TRBJ1-4, with D possibly being TRBD1 (5 bases). The germline gives CDR1 KGHSH, CDR2 LQKENI. V was trimmed by 2 bases and J by 6 bases, leaving 7 bases between them. The CDR3 is 13 residues long. The CDR3 protein is CASSPFRDEKLFF. In nucleotides, the CDR3 is TGTGCCAGCTCACCATTCAGGGATGAAAAACTGTTTTTT.

The chain couples TRBV5-1 to TRBJ2-1; D is perhaps TRBD2 (6 bases). The CDR3 sequence is 14 residues long. Germline V gene lookup returns CDR1 SGHRS and CDR2 YFSETQ. The ends were cut back, 4 bases at V and 6 bases at J, with 14 bases in the middle. The DNA of the CDR3 is TGCGCCAGCAGCGACGGGACTCCGCGCAATGAGCAGTTCTTC. Its translation is CASSDGTPRNEQFF.

The chain couples TRBV11-3 to TRBJ1-3; 8 positions match TRBD1. The CDR3 runs to 15 residues. With V trimmed by 3 bases and J by 5 bases, 6 bases remained unmatched. Germline CDR1 is SGHNT and CDR2 is YENEEA. The CDR3 region is CASSLGQARRNTIYF. In DNA, the CDR3 is TGTGCCAGCAGCTTGGGACAGGCCCGCCGAAACACCATATATTTT. The variable domain in full, completed from reference TRBV11-3 and TRBJ1-3, reads EAGVVQSPRYKIIEKKQPVAFWCNPISGHNTLYWYLQNLGQGPELLIRYENEEAVDDSQLPKDRFSAERLKGVDSTLKIQPAELGDSAVYLCASSLGQARRNTIYFGEGSWLTVV.

The rearrangement uses TRBV2 and TRBJ1-5, with 8 bases that match TRBD1. V shed 3 bases, J shed 7 bases, and the junction held 5 bases outside the gene matches. The CDR3 extends over 14 amino acids. Germline V gene lookup returns CDR1 SNHLY and CDR2 FYNNEI. The DNA of the CDR3 is TGTGCCAGCAGTGACCAGGGGGCTAGACAGCCCCAGCATTTT. This codes for CASSDQGARQPQHF.

The J gene is TRBJ1-2, the V gene TRBV6-5; D remains unclear. The CDR3 loop spans 15 amino acids. Germline CDR1 is MNHEY and CDR2 is SVGAGI. The germline V and J ends were trimmed by 0 bases and 0 bases, with 8 bases remaining between them. CDR3 loop: CASSYSSPANYGYTF. CDR3 coding DNA: TGTGCCAGCAGTTACTCTTCCCCGGCTAACTATGGCTACACCTTC.

This clone appeared a single time. The V call is TRBV29-1, the J call TRBJ1-1, with TRBD1 as a possible D gene (6 bases). This CDR3 has 12 amino acids. V was cut by 2 bases and J by 5 bases, with 9 bases left in between. Germline loops: CDR1 SQVTM, CDR2 ANQGSEA. CDR3 bases: TGCAGCGTTGAAAGGGGGGGGACTGAAGCTTTCTTT. This sequence encodes CSVERGGTEAFF. The whole variable domain, filled in from reference TRBV29-1 and TRBJ1-1, reads SAVISQKPSRDICQRGTSLTIQCQVDSQVTMMFWYRQQPGQSLTLIATANQGSEATYESGFVIDKFPISRPNLTFSTLTVSNMSPEDSSIYLCSVERGGTEAFFGQGTRLTVV.

CDR3 residues: CASTPDTYYGYTF. The CDR3 nucleotides read TGTGCCAGTACTCCGGACACTTACTATGGCTACACCTTC. The chain has TRBV19 and TRBJ1-2, with D maybe TRBD1 (5 bases). The length of the CDR3 is 13 residues. The germline CDR1 and CDR2 sequences are LNHDA and SQIVND (reference sequence). V was clipped by 7 bases and J by 3 bases, with 12 bases between them.

This sequence joins TRBV5-8 and TRBJ1-2; D ambiguous. This CDR3 has 14 residues. The germline V gene encodes CDR1 SGHTS and CDR2 YDEGEE. The V end lost 4 bases, the J end lost 4 bases, and 14 bases lay between the germline ends. The CDR3 loop reads CASSRQDLFYGYTF. The CDR3 nucleotides read TGTGCCAGCAGCCGGCAGGACCTCTTCTATGGCTACACCTTC.

The rearrangement joins TRBV25-1 to TRBJ2-7; 7 bases map to TRBD1. J gave up 6 bases and V 6 bases, and 8 bases lay outside the gene matches. Germline V lookup: CDR1 MGHDK, CDR2 SYGVNS. CDR3 size: 13 residues. CDR3: CASRRGPQGEQYV. The CDR3 bases are TGTGCCAGCAGAAGGGGGCCCCAAGGCGAGCAGTACGTC.

The chain carries TRBV11-1 and TRBJ1-5; D is ambiguous. Per germline, CDR1 SGHAT and CDR2 FQDESV (reference sequence). V lost 6 bases to trimming and J lost 2 bases, with 8 bases between them. The CDR3 has 13 residues. CDR3 sequence: CASRYKGNQPQHF. Written as DNA, the CDR3 is TGTGCCAGCAGATACAAGGGCAATCAGCCCCAGCATTTT.

The chain links TRBV27 to TRBJ1-2, with 7 nucleotides matching TRBD1. This CDR3 has 14 amino acids. In germline, CDR1 is MNHEY, CDR2 SMNVEV (reference sequence). Trimming took 4 bases from V and 7 from J; bases not matched to a gene: 9. In DNA, the CDR3 is TGTGCCAGCAGTTCACAGGGACAGCCGCTTGGCTACACCTTC. It translates to CASSSQGQPLGYTF.

This chain connects TRBV5-4 to TRBJ2-1; 10 nucleotides match TRBD2. The J segment lost 5 bases and the V segment lost 0 bases, leaving 2 bases of the junction unmatched. Germline CDR1 is SGHNT and CDR2 is YYREEE (reference sequence). The CDR3 totals 15 residues. CDR3 sequence: CASSLVAGGNNEQFF. CDR3 sequence (DNA): TGTGCCAGCAGCTTGGTAGCGGGGGGTAACAATGAGCAGTTCTTC. Supplemented by reference TRBV5-4 and TRBJ2-1, the full variable domain reads ETGVTQSPTHLIKTRGQQVTLRCSSQSGHNTVSWYQQALGQGPQFIFQYYREEENGRGNFPPRFSGLQFPNYSSELNVNALELDDSALYLCASSLVAGGNNEQFFGPGTRLTVL.

The gene calls are TRBV5-8 and TRBJ2-3; D is uncertain. CDR3 length equals 11 residues. V shed 5 bases and J shed 3 bases, with 4 bases lying between them. The germline V gene encodes CDR1 SGHTS and CDR2 YDEGEE. The CDR3 region has the DNA TGTGCCAGCAGGTCTACAGATACGCAGTATTTT. It encodes CASRSTDTQYF. The whole variable domain, filled in from reference TRBV5-8 and TRBJ2-3, reads EAGVTQSPTHLIKTRGQQATLRCSPISGHTSVYWYQQALGLGLQFLLWYDEGEERNRGNFPPRFSGRQFPNYSSELNVNALELEDSALYLCASRSTDTQYFGPGTRLTVL.

The J gene is TRBJ1-1, the V gene TRBV6-5; no clear D gene. The germline V and J ends were trimmed by 7 bases and 0 bases, with 15 bases remaining between them. The CDR3 totals 15 residues. Germline-derived CDR1 and CDR2 are MNHEY and SVGAGI. In nucleotides, the CDR3 is TGTGCCAGCAAGTTATCTTCGGCAGTGAACACTGAAGCTTTCTTT. This codes for CASKLSSAVNTEAFF.

This clone was picked up a small number of times. The genes are TRBV12-3 or TRBV12-4 and TRBJ1-4, with D uncertain. The V and J ends lost 3 bases and 8 bases respectively, with 4 bases between them. The CDR3 sequence is 11 residues long. The DNA for the CDR3 is TGTGCCAGCAGTTTCGGGGAAAAACTGTTTTTT. It yields the protein CASSFGEKLFF.

The CDR3 sequence: CASSLLVGAKNIQYF. The CDR3 DNA is TGTGCCAGCAGCTTATTGGTAGGGGCTAAAAACATTCAGTACTTC. The V and J genes are TRBV7-9 and TRBJ2-4; the D gene is possibly TRBD1 (5 bases). CDR3 size: 15 residues. The germline CDR1 and CDR2 sequences are SEHNR and FQNEAQ (reference sequence). V lost 2 bases and J lost 4, with 12 bases in between.

DNA for the CDR3: TGCGCCAGCAGCTCGCATGGAGGGGGGGCGCGTACCTCCCGAACCTACGAGCAGTACTTC. It encodes CASSSHGGGARTSRTYEQYF. The genes are TRBV5-1 and TRBJ2-7; D possibly corresponds to TRBD2 (7 bases). Germline-derived CDR1 and CDR2 are SGHRS and YFSETQ. The CDR3 runs to 20 residues. Trimming left V 3 bases short and J 2 bases short, with 30 bases between.

With respect to this clone: Other DNA sequences of this sample code for an identical CDR3. The chain has TRBV28 and TRBJ1-5; D is uncertain. Trimming stripped 3 bases from V and 6 bases from J, with 6 bases between. Germline values: CDR1 MDHEN, CDR2 SYDVKM. The CDR3 runs 12 residues. The CDR3 nucleotides read TGTGCCAGCAGTTTGATAAGTCAGCCCCAGCATTTT. Translating gives CASSLISQPQHF.

The chain uses TRBV28 and TRBJ2-2; D gene unclear. The germline V and J ends were trimmed by 3 bases and 2 bases, with 7 bases remaining between them. The CDR3 has 14 residues. Germline V lookup: CDR1 MDHEN, CDR2 SYDVKM. The CDR3 sequence: CASSLGPNTGELFF. For the CDR3, the DNA is TGTGCCAGCAGTTTGGGCCCAAACACCGGGGAGCTGTTTTTT.